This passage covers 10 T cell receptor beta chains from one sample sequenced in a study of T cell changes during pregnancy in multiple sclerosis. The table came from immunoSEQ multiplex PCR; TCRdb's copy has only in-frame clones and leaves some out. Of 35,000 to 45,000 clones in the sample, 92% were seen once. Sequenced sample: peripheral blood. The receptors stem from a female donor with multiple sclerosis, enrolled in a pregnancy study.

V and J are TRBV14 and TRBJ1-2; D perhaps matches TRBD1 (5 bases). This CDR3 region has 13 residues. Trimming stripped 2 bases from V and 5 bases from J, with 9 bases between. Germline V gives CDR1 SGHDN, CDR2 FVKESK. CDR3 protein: CASSQSGEYGYTF. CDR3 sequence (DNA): TGTGCCAGCAGCCAATCGGGGGAGTATGGCTACACCTTC.

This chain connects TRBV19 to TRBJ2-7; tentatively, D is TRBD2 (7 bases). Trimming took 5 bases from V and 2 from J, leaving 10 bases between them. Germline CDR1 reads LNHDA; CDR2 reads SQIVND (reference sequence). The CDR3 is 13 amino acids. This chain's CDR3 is CASSAGAPYEQYF. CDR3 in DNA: TGTGCCAGTAGTGCGGGGGCCCCCTACGAGCAGTACTTC.

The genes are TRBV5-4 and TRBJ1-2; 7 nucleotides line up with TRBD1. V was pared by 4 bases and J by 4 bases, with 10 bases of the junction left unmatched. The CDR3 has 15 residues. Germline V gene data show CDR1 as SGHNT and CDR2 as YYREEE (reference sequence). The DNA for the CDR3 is TGTGCCAGCAGCAATAGGGGGGCAGGGGGCTATGGCTACACCTTC. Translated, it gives CASSNRGAGGYGYTF.

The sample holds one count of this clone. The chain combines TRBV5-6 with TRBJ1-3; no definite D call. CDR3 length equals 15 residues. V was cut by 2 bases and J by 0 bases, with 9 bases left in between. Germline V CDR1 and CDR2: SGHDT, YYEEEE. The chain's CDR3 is CASSLKGHSGNTIYF. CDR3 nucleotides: TGTGCCAGCAGCTTAAAGGGCCACTCTGGAAACACCATATATTTT.

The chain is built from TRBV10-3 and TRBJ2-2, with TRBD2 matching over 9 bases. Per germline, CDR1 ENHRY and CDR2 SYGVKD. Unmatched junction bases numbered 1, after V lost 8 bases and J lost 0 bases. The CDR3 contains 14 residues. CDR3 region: CAIRLAANTGELFF. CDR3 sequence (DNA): TGTGCCATCCGACTAGCGGCGAACACCGGGGAGCTGTTTTTT.

The CDR3 coding sequence is TGTGCCAGCAGCTTAAAGCTTGAGACCGAGAACACCGGGGAGCTGTTTTTT. Its protein product is CASSLKLETENTGELFF. This sequence joins TRBV7-9 and TRBJ2-2; D remains ambiguous. Between the trimmed V and J ends, which lost 2 bases and 1 base, there was a span of 14 bases. CDR1 is SEHNR and CDR2 is FQNEAQ in the germline V gene (reference sequence). This CDR3 is built from 17 residues.

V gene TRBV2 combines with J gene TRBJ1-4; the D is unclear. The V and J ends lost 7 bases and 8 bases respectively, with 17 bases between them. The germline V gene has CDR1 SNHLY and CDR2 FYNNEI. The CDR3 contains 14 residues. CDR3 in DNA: TGTGCCAGCACCCAACGGGTCGCCCGGGAAAAACTGTTTTTT. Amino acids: CASTQRVAREKLFF.

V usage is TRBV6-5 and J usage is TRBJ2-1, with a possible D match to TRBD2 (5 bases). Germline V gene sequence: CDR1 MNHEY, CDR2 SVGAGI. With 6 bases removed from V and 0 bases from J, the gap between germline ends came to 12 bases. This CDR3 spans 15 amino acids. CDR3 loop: CASSPDFSSYNEQFF. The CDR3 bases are TGTGCCAGCAGCCCGGACTTCAGCTCCTACAATGAGCAGTTCTTC.

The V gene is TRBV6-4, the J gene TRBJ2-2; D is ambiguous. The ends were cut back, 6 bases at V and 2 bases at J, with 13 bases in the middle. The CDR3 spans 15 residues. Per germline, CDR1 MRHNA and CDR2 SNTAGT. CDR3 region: CASSRVGRNTGELFF. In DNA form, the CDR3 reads TGTGCCAGCAGCCGAGTCGGCCGCAACACCGGGGAGCTGTTTTTT.

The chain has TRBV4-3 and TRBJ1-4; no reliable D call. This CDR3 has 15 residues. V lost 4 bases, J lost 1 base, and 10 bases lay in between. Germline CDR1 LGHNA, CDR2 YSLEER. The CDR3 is CASSRLTGTNEKLFF. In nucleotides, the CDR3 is TGCGCCAGCAGCCGATTAACGGGAACTAATGAAAAACTGTTTTTT.